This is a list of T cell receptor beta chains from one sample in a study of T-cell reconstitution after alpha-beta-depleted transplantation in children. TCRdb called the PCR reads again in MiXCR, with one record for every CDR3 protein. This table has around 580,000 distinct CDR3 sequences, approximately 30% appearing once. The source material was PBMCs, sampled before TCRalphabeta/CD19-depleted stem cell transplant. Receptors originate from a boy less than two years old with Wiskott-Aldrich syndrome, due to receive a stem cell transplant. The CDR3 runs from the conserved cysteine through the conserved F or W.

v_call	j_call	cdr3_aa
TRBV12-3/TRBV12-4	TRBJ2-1	CASSSRDRGKNEQFF
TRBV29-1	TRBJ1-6	CSVALEGVSPLHF
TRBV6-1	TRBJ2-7	CASRTSGTAPYEQYF
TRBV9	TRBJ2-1	CASSGNEQFF
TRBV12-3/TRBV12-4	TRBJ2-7	CASSPIAGRSLDEQYF
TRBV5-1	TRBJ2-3	CASTPDPITDTQYF
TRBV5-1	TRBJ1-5	CASSPGVYSNQPQHF
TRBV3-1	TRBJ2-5	CASSQSELSQETQYF
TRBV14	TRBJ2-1	CASKNDAGPYNEQFF
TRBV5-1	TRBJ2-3	CASSFERGDTQYF
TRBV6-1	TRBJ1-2	CASRSGQGIGGYTF
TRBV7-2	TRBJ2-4	CASSLALPGGSIQYF
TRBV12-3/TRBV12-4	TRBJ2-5	CASSSRVYQETQYF
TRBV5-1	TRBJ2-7	CASSLGSGRHEQYF
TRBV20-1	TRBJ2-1	CSARTSGKSYEQFF
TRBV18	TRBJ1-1	CASSLRLDLNTEAFF
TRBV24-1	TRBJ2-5	CATSDLEDVWGQETQYF
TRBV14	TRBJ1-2	CASSKGWYGYTF
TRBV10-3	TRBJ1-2	CAIRRTEDGYTF
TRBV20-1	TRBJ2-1	CSASRSPSGINSEQFF
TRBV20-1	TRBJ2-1	CSAWTLGRGANEQFF
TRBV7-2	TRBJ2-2	CASRTSAGELFF
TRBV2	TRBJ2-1	CASSVLDRAYSEQFF
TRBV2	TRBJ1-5	CASSESVGNQPQHF
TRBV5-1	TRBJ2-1	CASSLAGREQFF